This T cell receptor beta chain was retrieved from a study of T cell repertoires in cytomegalovirus infection. V was cut by 5 bases and J by 0 bases, with 10 bases left in between. Germline V gene sequence: CDR1 SEHNR, CDR2 FQNEAQ (reference sequence). The CDR3 is 15 amino acids. In its sample, this clonotype was seen many times. MiXCR, run by TCRdb on the reads, gives a single entry per CDR3 protein. The sample shows around 630,000 distinct CDR3 sequences, around 24% of them seen only once. The chain joins TRBV7-9 to TRBJ1-4; D may be TRBD1 (6 bases). Sample: CD8+ T cells from PBMCs. The origin of this receptor is a human donor in good health (CMV status not recorded). Some clones in this sample may be carry-over from other donors' samples. Written as DNA, the CDR3 is TGTGCCAGCAGCCCAGGGACAACAACTAATGAAAAACTGTTTTTT. This sequence encodes CASSPGTTTNEKLFF.